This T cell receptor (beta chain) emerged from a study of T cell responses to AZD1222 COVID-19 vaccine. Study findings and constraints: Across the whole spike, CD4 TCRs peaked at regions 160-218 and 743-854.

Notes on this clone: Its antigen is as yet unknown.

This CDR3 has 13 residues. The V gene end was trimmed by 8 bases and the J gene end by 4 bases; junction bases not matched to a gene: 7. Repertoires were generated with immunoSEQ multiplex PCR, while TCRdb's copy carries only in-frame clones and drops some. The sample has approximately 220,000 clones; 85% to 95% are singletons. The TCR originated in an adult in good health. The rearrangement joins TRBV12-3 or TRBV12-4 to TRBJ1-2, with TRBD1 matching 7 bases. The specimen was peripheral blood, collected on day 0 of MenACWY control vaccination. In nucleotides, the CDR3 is TGTGCCAGCTGGGAGGGGGCAGGCTATGGCTACACCTTC. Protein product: CASWEGAGYGYTF.